The next 29 T cell receptor beta chains were all read from a single sample in a study of blood T cells in healthy people across ages. Then a second PCR, running about 7 to 11 cycles, was carried out with a sample-barcoded 5' primer and a J-beta primer mix. In TCRdb, the 5' RACE reads were re-called with MiXCR into one record per CDR3 protein. The sample lists some 1.5 million distinct CDR3 sequences, 25% to 30% occurring once. The sample comprised blood. The receptor source for this set is a woman in her 30s in good health.

This clonotype occurred many times. In DNA form, the CDR3 reads TGTGCCAGCAGGGAAGAGGACAGTCTCAACTATGGCTACACCTTC. This translates into CASREEDSLNYGYTF. The chain joins TRBV5-5 to TRBJ1-2, with D perhaps TRBD1 (6 bases). There are 15 residues in the CDR3. Germline V CDR1 and CDR2: SGHKS, YYEKEE (reference sequence). Trimming shortened V by 5 bases and J by 2 bases, and 16 bases separated the two germline ends.

This clonotype was detected a few times. This chain joins TRBV2 and TRBJ2-7, with D perhaps TRBD2 (5 bases). This CDR3 has 15 residues. V was shortened by 0 bases and J by 10 bases, with 19 bases between the two germline ends. Germline V gene lookup returns CDR1 SNHLY and CDR2 FYNNEI. The CDR3 sequence is CASSEALRRSEAQYF. In nucleotides, the CDR3 is TGTGCCAGCAGTGAAGCGCTTCGGAGGAGTGAGGCCCAGTACTTC.

The chain employs TRBV10-3 and TRBJ2-7; the D gene is possibly TRBD2 (5 bases). CDR3 length equals 13 residues. The V end lost 1 base, the J end lost 5 bases, and 9 bases lay between the germline ends. Germline assignment: CDR1 ENHRY and CDR2 SYGVKD. The CDR3 spells CAISELGVNEQYF. The CDR3 DNA is TGTGCCATCAGTGAGTTGGGAGTTAACGAGCAGTACTTC.

In its sample, this clonotype was seen many times. The chain couples TRBV5-1 to TRBJ2-5; D remains unclear. V lost 4 bases to trimming and J lost 2 bases, with 9 bases between them. Germline CDR1 is SGHRS and CDR2 is YFSETQ. The CDR3 totals 13 residues. DNA for the CDR3: TGCGCCAGCAGCCAGAACCCACAAGAGACCCAGTACTTC. Translation gives CASSQNPQETQYF.

The chain joins TRBV4-2 to TRBJ1-4; TRBD1 matches 10 bases. J gave up 3 bases and V 3 bases, and 7 bases lay outside the gene matches. Germline V lookup: CDR1 LGHNA, CDR2 YNFKEQ. This CDR3 is built from 17 residues. The CDR3 sequence: CASSQDLGTGANEKLFF. The CDR3 DNA follows: TGTGCCAGCAGCCAGGACCTAGGGACAGGGGCTAATGAAAAACTGTTTTTT.

This chain uses TRBV25-1 with TRBJ1-2; the match to TRBD1 covers 7 bases. The CDR3 runs 14 residues. Unmatched junction bases numbered 6, after V lost 2 bases and J lost 6 bases. CDR1 is MGHDK and CDR2 is SYGVNS in the germline V gene. The CDR3 reads CASSEAGQSHGYTF. CDR3 in DNA: TGTGCCAGCAGTGAAGCGGGACAGTCCCATGGCTACACCTTC.

This clonotype was detected a few times. The chain carries TRBV5-1 and TRBJ2-7, with 7 bases aligning to TRBD2. The trim removed 4 bases at V and 0 bases at J, leaving 7 bases unmatched. This CDR3 comprises 15 residues. Germline loops: CDR1 SGHRS, CDR2 YFSETQ. The CDR3 loop is CASSPSGEGSYEQYF. The CDR3 DNA reads as TGCGCCAGCAGCCCCTCGGGGGAGGGCTCCTACGAGCAGTACTTC.

V usage is TRBV11-2 and J usage is TRBJ2-2, with 8 positions matching TRBD1. The ends lost 6 bases at V and 3 bases at J; junction bases unmatched: 9. The CDR3 has 16 residues. Germline-derived CDR1 and CDR2 are SGHAT and FQNNGV. The CDR3 sequence: CASRRETGVDTGELFF. The CDR3 DNA reads as TGTGCCAGCAGGCGAGAGACAGGGGTGGACACCGGGGAGCTGTTTTTT.

The chain employs TRBV14 and TRBJ2-7; possibly TRBD2 for D (5 bases). The ends were cut back, 4 bases at V and 7 bases at J, with 17 bases in the middle. Germline CDR1 reads SGHDN; CDR2 reads FVKESK. The CDR3 is 14 amino acids. CDR3 bases: TGTGCCAGCAGCCCGCCCAGAGGAGGCTCGGAGCAGTACTTC. It specifies CASSPPRGGSEQYF.

The chain employs TRBV7-9 and TRBJ1-1, with D possibly matching TRBD1 (6 bases). CDR1 and CDR2 (germline): SEHNR, FQNEAQ (reference sequence). This CDR3 region has 15 residues. V was shortened by 3 bases and J by 5 bases, with 16 bases between the two germline ends. The CDR3 sequence is CASSLGPRGETEAFF. For the CDR3, the DNA is TGTGCCAGCAGCTTGGGGCCAAGGGGGGAGACTGAAGCTTTCTTT.

The rearrangement joins TRBV12-3 or TRBV12-4 to TRBJ2-3, with D perhaps TRBD1 (7 bases). The CDR3 sequence is 17 residues long. V shed 5 bases and J shed 4 bases, with 22 bases lying between them. This chain's CDR3 is CASSPSGGRQGADTQYF. In DNA form, the CDR3 reads TGTGCCAGCAGTCCATCTGGAGGGCGGCAGGGGGCAGATACGCAGTATTTT.

This clonotype was counted between two and nine times. Here the CDR3 reads CASSEQDWMLTDTQYF. CDR3 coding DNA: TGTGCCAGCAGCGAACAGGATTGGATGTTAACAGATACGCAGTATTTT. This sequence joins TRBV6-1 and TRBJ2-3; D perhaps matches TRBD1 (5 bases). Per the germline V gene, CDR1 is MNHNS and CDR2 is SASEGT. The CDR3 totals 16 residues. Trimming shortened V by 6 bases and J by 3 bases, and 19 bases separated the two germline ends.

The chain joins TRBV20-1 to TRBJ2-3; TRBD2 agrees at 12 bases. The CDR3 consists of 14 residues. Losses at the gene ends were 3 bases for V and 7 bases for J; bases not matched to a gene: 5. Germline CDR1 is DFQATT and CDR2 is SNEGSKA (reference sequence). The CDR3 sequence: CSASGLAGGHTQYF. The CDR3 coding sequence is TGCAGTGCTAGTGGGCTAGCGGGAGGGCATACGCAGTATTTT.

Concerning this clonotype itself: A much larger clone differs by one base, so this may be a read error. V and J are TRBV11-2 and TRBJ2-7; 8 positions match TRBD2. TRBJ2-5 matches the DNA end more closely, so the J call is doubtful. Germline V gene sequence: CDR1 SGHAT, CDR2 FQNNGV. CDR3 length: 17 amino acids. CDR3 DNA: TGTGCCAGCAGCCCCGAAGGGGGGAGCGGGGGCGAAGAGACCCAGTACTTC. Its protein product is CASSPEGGSGGEETQYF.

The J gene is TRBJ2-7, the V gene TRBV2; 9 bases match TRBD1. CDR1 is SNHLY, CDR2 FYNNEI, per germline. V was pared by 6 bases and J by 5 bases, with 8 bases of the junction left unmatched. The CDR3 loop spans 14 amino acids. The CDR3 DNA sequence: TGTGCCAGCAGGAGGGACAGGGCGGGGGACGAGCAGTACTTC. It yields the protein CASRRDRAGDEQYF.

This clonotype was observed a few times. The V gene is TRBV20-1, the J gene TRBJ1-2; 9 bases are a match to TRBD1. The CDR3 loop spans 13 amino acids. V lost 6 bases, J lost 4 bases, and 6 bases stayed unmatched. CDR1 and CDR2 from the germline V gene are DFQATT and SNEGSKA (reference sequence). The CDR3 loop reads CSATDRGSYGYTF. DNA for the CDR3: TGCAGTGCAACTGACAGGGGGTCCTATGGCTACACCTTC.

This clonotype was seen more than once but under ten times. The chain couples TRBV20-1 to TRBJ1-4; 10 nucleotides match TRBD1. J gave up 8 bases and V 0 bases, and 6 bases lay outside the gene matches. This CDR3 comprises 15 residues. CDR1 and CDR2 from the germline V gene are DFQATT and SNEGSKA (reference sequence). The DNA of the CDR3 is TGCAGTGCTAGAGAATCCGGGACAGGGGACGAAAAACTGTTTTTT. Protein: CSARESGTGDEKLFF.

The chain has TRBV20-1 and TRBJ1-2; D is uncertain. V lost 3 bases and J lost 6, with 14 bases in between. The CDR3 consists of 13 residues. Germline CDR1 and CDR2: DFQATT and SNEGSKA (reference sequence). This CDR3 reads CSARKGNRDGYTF. The CDR3 bases are TGCAGTGCTAGGAAAGGGAATAGAGATGGCTACACCTTC.

This clonotype came up a few times. The genes are TRBV6-5 and TRBJ1-2; possible D gene TRBD1, 5 bases. The CDR3 has 14 residues. Trimming removed 0 bases from V and 8 bases from J, with 13 bases in between. Germline loops: CDR1 MNHEY, CDR2 SVGAGI. CDR3 DNA: TGTGCCAGCAGTTACTCGATCGGAGGGGACGGCTACACCTTC. Protein: CASSYSIGGDGYTF.

The chain employs TRBV20-1 and TRBJ1-5, with D unclear. The germline V and J ends were trimmed by 0 bases and 0 bases, with 15 bases remaining between them. CDR1 is DFQATT and CDR2 is SNEGSKA in the germline V gene (reference sequence). The CDR3 length is 17 residues. The CDR3 loop reads CSARDRALLYSNQPQHF. In DNA, the CDR3 is TGCAGTGCTAGAGATAGAGCGCTATTATATAGCAATCAGCCCCAGCATTTT.

This clonotype appeared a few times. A much more abundant neighbour one base away suggests this may be a read error. V gene TRBV12-3 or TRBV12-4 combines with J gene TRBJ2-7; possibly TRBD2 for D (5 bases). CDR3 length: 14 residues. Trimming removed 6 bases at V and 1 base at J, with 13 bases between. DNA for the CDR3: TGTGCCAGCAGGTCCACCGGGAATTCCTACGAGCAGTACTTC. It is translated as CASRSTGNSYEQYF.

This clonotype was observed a few times. The CDR3 nucleotides are TGTGCCACCAGTGAGTGGACTAGCGGGGACACAGATACGCAGTATTTT. It yields the protein CATSEWTSGDTDTQYF. The V gene is TRBV24-1, the J gene TRBJ2-3, with 12 bases matching TRBD2. V trimming: 4 bases; J trimming: 2 bases; junction bases outside the gene matches: 3. Germline V gene sequence: CDR1 KGHDR, CDR2 SFDVKD. The CDR3 contains 16 residues.

To note about this clonotype: It may be a read error: a sequence one base away is much more abundant. The chain is built from TRBV29-1 and TRBJ2-1; D gene ambiguous. V was trimmed by 7 bases and J by 0 bases, leaving 10 bases between them. Germline V lookup: CDR1 SQVTM, CDR2 ANQGSEA. The CDR3 contains 13 residues. CDR3 loop: CSALENSYNEQFF. In DNA form, the CDR3 reads TGCAGCGCGCTGGAGAACTCCTACAATGAGCAGTTCTTC.

The chain has TRBV7-6 and TRBJ2-3; weak D call: TRBD1 (5 bases). Germline V CDR1 and CDR2: SGHVS, FNYEAQ. V lost 3 bases, J lost 1 base, and 11 bases lay in between. This CDR3 comprises 15 residues. Here the CDR3 DNA reads TGTGCCAGCAGCTTTGGGGCAGAGCGCACAGATACGCAGTATTTT. Its translation: CASSFGAERTDTQYF. Combining the CDR3 with reference TRBV7-6 and TRBJ2-3 gives the whole variable domain GAGVSQSPRYKVTKRGQDVALRCDPISGHVSLYWYRQALGQGPEFLTYFNYEAQQDKSGLPNDRFSAERPEGSISTLTIQRTEQRDSAMYRCASSFGAERTDTQYFGPGTRLTVL.

About this clonotype itself: Its ends do not fully match the called genes, so a read error is possible. The rearrangement joins TRBV5-1 to TRBJ1-2; 8 nucleotides agree with TRBD1. CDR3 length: 14 amino acids. Germline V gives CDR1 SGHRS, CDR2 YFSETQ. The CDR3 sequence: CASSLGTGGGGYTF. Written as DNA, the CDR3 is TGCGCCAGTAGCTTGGGCACAGGGGGTGGTGGCTACACCTTC.

This clonotype was counted a few times. V and J are TRBV18 and TRBJ2-1, with D perhaps TRBD1 or TRBD2 (6 bases each). Germline lookup yields CDR1 KGHSH and CDR2 LQKENI. Trimming took off 3 bases at V and 8 bases at J, with 20 bases between the two ends. The CDR3 extends over 16 amino acids. CDR3 sequence: CASSPNRDWGADEQFF. CDR3 in DNA: TGTGCCAGCTCACCGAACCGGGACTGGGGGGCGGATGAGCAGTTCTTC.

This clonotype was recorded a few times. The rearrangement joins TRBV18 to TRBJ1-1; D ambiguous. Germline CDR1 is KGHSH and CDR2 is LQKENI. The CDR3 runs to 14 residues. V lost 3 bases, J lost 4 bases, and 12 bases lay in between. The CDR3 bases are TGTGCCAGCTCACCTCAACGGACGTTCACTGAAGCTTTCTTT. Residues: CASSPQRTFTEAFF.

This clonotype showed up just a few times. The chain uses TRBV2 and TRBJ2-5, with 10 bases that match TRBD2. Gene TRBJ2-7 matches the end of the DNA better, so the J call may be wrong. The CDR3 runs to 15 residues. Germline-derived CDR1 and CDR2 are SNHLY and FYNNEI. The CDR3 DNA reads TGTGCCAGCAGTGAAGTATCTAGCGGGAGAGGCGAGCAGTACTTC. Encoded protein: CASSEVSSGRGEQYF.

The chain is built from TRBV2 and TRBJ1-1; D gene ambiguous. This CDR3 has 12 amino acids. Trimming took off 7 bases at V and 4 bases at J, with 10 bases between the two ends. CDR1 and CDR2 (germline): SNHLY, FYNNEI. CDR3 sequence: CASTGDVTEAFF. The CDR3 DNA reads TGTGCCAGCACCGGGGATGTCACTGAAGCTTTCTTT.